This TCR beta chain was recovered during a study of blood T cell repertoires in COVID-19. Between the trimmed V and J ends, which lost 1 base and 14 bases, there was a span of 9 bases. The CDR3 covers 12 residues. The V gene's germline CDR1 is MGHRA and CDR2 YSYEKL. TCRdb's copy holds only in-frame clones and misses some; the assay was immunoSEQ multiplex PCR. Of about 370,000 clones in the sample, roughly nine tenths were seen once. The sequence derives from a man aged 18-30 years who had recovered from COVID-19. Sequencing was done on a sample of PBMCs or T cells enriched from blood (not recorded which). The V and J genes are TRBV4-1 and TRBJ1-6, with D perhaps TRBD1 (6 bases). As DNA, the CDR3 is TGCGCCAGCAGCCAAGCAGGGGAAGCCCTCCACTTT. As protein: CASSQAGEALHF.